A selection of T cell receptor beta chains follows, all from one sample in a study of CD8+ T cells in alopecia areata. The table came from immunoSEQ multiplex PCR; TCRdb's copy has only in-frame clones and leaves some out. The sample shows fewer than 20,000 clones, approximately 54% of them seen only once. Specimen: skin. The receptors come from a human donor with alopecia areata. Both conserved end residues are part of each CDR3. The D gene is left open where the match is weak. Some rows mark clone size as missing; the rest say once, few, many or name a class of expanded clone.

TRBJ2-7,NA,NA,TRBV6-5,CASRYPAAYEQYF,TGTGCCAGCAGATACCCGGCCGCCTACGAGCAGTACTTC
TRBJ2-5,TRBD1,few,TRBV5-4,CASSRTGIFLAKETQYF,TGTGCCAGCAGTCGGACAGGGATCTTTTTAGCTAAGGAGACCCAGTACTTC
TRBJ1-3,NA,NA,TRBV9,CASSVRLDPYTIYF,TGTGCCAGCAGCGTACGTCTGGACCCGTACACCATATATTTT
TRBJ1-2,NA,NA,TRBV6-1,CASSALGGYGYTF,TGTGCCAGCAGTGCTCTCGGGGGCTATGGCTACACCTTC
TRBJ2-7,NA,NA,TRBV5-1,CASSLEGRTLGYF,TGCGCCAGCAGCTTGGAGGGCAGGACCCTAGGGTACTTC
TRBJ2-3,TRBD2,NA,TRBV4-2,CASSHGWASGGEWDTQYF,TGTGCCAGCAGCCATGGTTGGGCTAGCGGGGGTGAGTGGGATACGCAGTATTTT
TRBJ1-1,TRBD1,NA,TRBV6-5,CASSPGQGYTEAFF,TGTGCCAGCAGCCCGGGACAGGGGTACACTGAAGCTTTCTTT
TRBJ2-5,NA,NA,TRBV2,CASSAVQETQYF,TGTGCCAGCAGTGCGGTCCAAGAGACCCAGTACTTC
TRBJ1-5,NA,NA,TRBV28,CASSLWFFTQPQHF,TGTGCCAGCAGTTTATGGTTTTTCACTCAGCCCCAGCATTTT
TRBJ2-3,NA,NA,TRBV28,CASSLSRPDTQYF,TGTGCCAGCAGTTTATCCAGGCCAGATACGCAGTATTTT
TRBJ2-1,NA,NA,TRBV7-3,CASRSRDFTQFF,TGTGCCAGCAGGTCCCGGGATTTTACTCAGTTCTTC
TRBJ1-4,TRBD1,NA,TRBV27,CASRQGLATNEKLFF,TGTGCCAGCAGACAGGGGCTTGCAACTAATGAAAAACTGTTTTTT
TRBJ1-1,TRBD1,few,TRBV28,CASSSGTVEAFF,TGTGCCAGCAGTTCCGGGACAGTCGAAGCTTTCTTT
TRBJ2-2,NA,few,TRBV5-1,CASSLEGGTNTGELFF,TGCGCCAGCAGCTTGGAGGGCGGGACGAACACCGGGGAGCTGTTTTTT
TRBJ1-5,TRBD1,NA,TRBV6-1,CASRIGQGHQPQHF,TGTGCCAGCAGGATCGGACAGGGACATCAGCCCCAGCATTTT
TRBJ2-7,NA,NA,TRBV6-6,CASSYPGSYEQYF,TGTGCCAGCAGTTACCCAGGGTCCTACGAGCAGTACTTC
TRBJ1-1,NA,NA,TRBV2,CASSEGLWTKDTEAFF,TGTGCCAGCAGTGAAGGGTTGTGGACAAAGGACACTGAAGCTTTCTTT
TRBJ2-5,NA,once,TRBV7-6,CASSSPGTAVGTQYF,TGTGCCAGCAGCTCCCCGGGGACCGCTGTCGGGACCCAGTACTTC
TRBJ2-5,TRBD2,once,TRBV5-5,CASSLTTSGRLETQYF,TGTGCCAGCAGCCTTACGACTAGCGGGAGGCTGGAGACCCAGTACTTC
TRBJ2-7,NA,few,TRBV28,CASSPTPLHNEQYF,TGTGCCAGCAGTCCAACCCCCCTTCACAACGAGCAGTACTTC
TRBJ1-4,NA,NA,TRBV6-5,CASSYGTQNEKLFF,TGTGCCAGCAGTTACGGGACACAGAATGAAAAACTGTTTTTT
TRBJ2-1,TRBD2,NA,TRBV10-2,CASSAGGATSGMPNSYNEQFF,TGCGCCAGCAGTGCCGGGGGGGCGACTAGCGGGATGCCCAACTCCTACAATGAGCAGTTCTTC
TRBJ1-2,NA,few,TRBV6-5,CASSYSLRGNNYGYTF,TGTGCCAGCAGTTACTCCTTGAGAGGGAATAACTATGGCTACACCTTC
TRBJ2-7,NA,NA,TRBV7-9,CASSLPRDTYEQYF,TGTGCCAGCAGCCTTCCGAGGGACACCTACGAGCAGTACTTC
TRBJ2-6,NA,NA,TRBV7-3,CASSSSSGRLSGANVLTF,TGTGCCAGCAGCTCCTCTTCGGGACGGCTCTCTGGGGCCAACGTCCTGACTTTC
TRBJ1-5,NA,NA,TRBV6-5,CASSHGRGPQHF,TGTGCCAGCAGTCATGGGCGGGGGCCCCAGCATTTT
TRBJ1-1,NA,NA,TRBV5-6,CASSLAGRDQAFF,TGTGCCAGCAGCTTGGCCGGGCGGGACCAAGCTTTCTTT
TRBJ2-1,TRBD1,once,TRBV2,CASSAGQGAYNEQFF,TGTGCCAGCAGTGCCGGACAGGGGGCCTACAATGAGCAGTTCTTC
TRBJ1-1,NA,NA,TRBV30,CAWRHLMNTEAFF,TGTGCCTGGAGACACCTAATGAACACTGAAGCTTTCTTT
TRBJ2-1,NA,once,TRBV4-1,CASSQEVRGEQFF,TGCGCCAGCAGCCAAGAGGTCCGGGGTGAGCAGTTCTTC
TRBJ1-2,NA,NA,TRBV18,CASSPGGDFDRYTF,TGTGCCAGCTCACCAGGAGGGGATTTCGATCGCTACACCTTC
TRBJ2-7,TRBD2,NA,TRBV15,CATSRDPRSLAGAQDEQYF,TGTGCCACCAGCAGAGATCCCCGGTCACTAGCGGGAGCTCAAGACGAGCAGTACTTC
TRBJ2-1,TRBD2,NA,TRBV5-1,CASSFLSGGNEQFF,TGCGCCAGCAGCTTTTTGAGCGGGGGGAATGAGCAGTTCTTC
TRBJ2-2,TRBD2,NA,TRBV7-2,CASSSRLARNTGELFF,TGTGCCAGCAGCTCTAGACTAGCGCGTAACACCGGGGAGCTGTTTTTT
TRBJ2-3,TRBD2,NA,TRBV28,CASSFVDGRASGGDTQYF,TGTGCCAGCAGTTTCGTCGACGGCAGGGCCTCGGGGGGGGATACGCAGTATTTT
TRBJ2-5,TRBD2,few,TRBV7-2,CASSLAGRQETQYF,TGTGCCAGCAGCTTAGCCGGGAGGCAAGAGACCCAGTACTTC